The 13 T cell receptor beta chains listed next were all sequenced from one sample in a study of blood T cell repertoires in COVID-19. TCRdb's copy holds only in-frame clones and misses some; the assay was immunoSEQ multiplex PCR. The sample records 110,000 or so clones, approximately 91% being singletons. The sequencing sample was made of peripheral blood. All receptors derive from an older woman who had recovered from COVID-19.

This chain joins TRBV10-3 and TRBJ2-1, with TRBD2 identical over 11 bases. J was trimmed by 5 bases and V by 10 bases; bases with no gene match: 7. CDR1 and CDR2 from the germline V gene are ENHRY and SYGVKD. The CDR3 is 14 amino acids. The CDR3 loop is CATGGTSGHNEQFF. DNA of the CDR3: TGTGCCACCGGCGGGACTAGCGGTCACAATGAGCAGTTCTTC.

The table lists this clone with a few counts. The gene calls are TRBV7-9 and TRBJ2-2, with D perhaps matching TRBD2 (5 bases). CDR3 length equals 16 residues. V lost 4 bases and J 0 bases, leaving 12 bases between the germline ends. The germline V gene encodes CDR1 SEHNR and CDR2 FQNEAQ (reference sequence). The DNA for the CDR3 is TGTGCCAGCAGCTCCCCTCGGGAATCGAACACCGGGGAGCTGTTTTTT. Its protein is CASSSPRESNTGELFF.

The V and J genes are TRBV28 and TRBJ2-3; 14 nucleotides agree with TRBD2. From germline, CDR1 is MDHEN and CDR2 SYDVKM. J lost 1 base, V lost 5 bases, and 8 bases had no gene match. CDR3 length: 18 amino acids. The CDR3 reads CASSGTSGGYRGTDTQYF. CDR3 coding DNA: TGTGCCAGCAGTGGGACTAGCGGGGGATACCGTGGCACAGATACGCAGTATTTT.

The chain uses TRBV6-1 and TRBJ1-1, with D uncertain. V was clipped by 2 bases and J by 0 bases, with 16 bases between them. This CDR3 region has 17 residues. Germline V gene sequence: CDR1 MNHNS, CDR2 SASEGT. CDR3 in DNA: TGTGCCAGCAGTGAATATACAGCCCGATCCATGAACACTGAAGCTTTCTTT. This codes for CASSEYTARSMNTEAFF.

The chain combines TRBV6-6 with TRBJ2-7, with 7 bases identical to TRBD1. V trimming: 5 bases; J trimming: 11 bases; junction bases outside the gene matches: 9. From germline, CDR1 is MNHNY and CDR2 SVGAGI (reference sequence). The CDR3 sequence is 12 residues long. CDR3 coding DNA: TGTGCCAGCAGTACCTTGGGACAGCCGGAGTACTTC. Protein sequence: CASSTLGQPEYF.

V and J are TRBV4-2 and TRBJ2-3; 15 positions match TRBD2. Unmatched junction bases numbered 2, after V lost 4 bases and J lost 3 bases. Germline V gene sequence: CDR1 LGHNA, CDR2 YNFKEQ. CDR3 length equals 16 residues. In nucleotides, the CDR3 is TGTGCCAGCAGCCCGGGACTAGCGGGAGGTACAGATACGCAGTATTTT. Residues: CASSPGLAGGTDTQYF.

The gene calls are TRBV21-1 and TRBJ1-1. TRBV21-1 is marked as a pseudogene. There are 12 residues in the CDR3. Here the CDR3 reads CASSSGNTEAFF. In DNA, the CDR3 is TGTGCCAGCAGCAGCGGGAACACTGAAGCTTTCTTT.

This chain joins TRBV12-3 or TRBV12-4 and TRBJ1-2; D remains unclear. Trimming left V 4 bases short and J 9 bases short, with 12 bases between. The CDR3 consists of 12 residues. CDR3 loop: CASSSRHLSYTF. DNA for the CDR3: TGTGCCAGCAGTTCCCGACACCTCAGCTACACCTTC.

The chain is built from TRBV9 and TRBJ1-3; D possibly corresponds to TRBD1 (6 bases). Trimming stripped 3 bases from V and 0 bases from J, with 10 bases between. CDR3 length: 15 amino acids. From germline, CDR1 is SGDLS and CDR2 YYNGEE. CDR3 protein: CASSGTGSSGNTIYF. CDR3 DNA sequence: TGTGCCAGCAGCGGTACAGGGAGCTCTGGAAACACCATATATTTT.

The V call is TRBV28, the J call TRBJ2-3, with 11 bases fitting TRBD1. The length of the CDR3 is 15 residues. Germline-derived CDR1 and CDR2 are MDHEN and SYDVKM. V was pared by 6 bases and J by 6 bases, with 8 bases of the junction left unmatched. CDR3 in amino acids: CASSSRTGGKDTQYF. In DNA form, the CDR3 reads TGTGCCAGCAGCTCCAGGACAGGGGGCAAGGATACGCAGTATTTT.

The chain uses TRBV4-2 and TRBJ2-6; the match to TRBD1 covers 9 bases. Germline trimming cut 1 base from V and 0 bases from J; bases unmatched to any gene: 4. The CDR3 is 18 amino acids. The germline V gene has CDR1 LGHNA and CDR2 YNFKEQ. DNA of the CDR3: TGTGCCAGCAGCCAAGGCGGACAGGGGCGCTCTGGGGCCAACGTCCTGACTTTC. Translation gives CASSQGGQGRSGANVLTF.

The genes are TRBV6-5 and TRBJ2-2; D uncertain. Germline lookup yields CDR1 MNHEY and CDR2 SVGAGI. V dropped 2 bases and J dropped 6 bases, with 7 bases sitting between them. The CDR3 is made up of 13 amino acids. The CDR3 is CASSYEIPGELFF. The CDR3 nucleotides read TGTGCCAGCAGTTACGAGATCCCCGGGGAGCTGTTTTTT.

V and J are TRBV4-2 and TRBJ2-7; 7 nucleotides match TRBD2. Germline assignment: CDR1 LGHNA and CDR2 YNFKEQ. The CDR3 has 15 residues. V lost 1 base to trimming and J lost 2 bases; unmatched junction nucleotides: 5. CDR3 nucleotide sequence: TGTGCCAGCAGCCAAGGACTAGCTGCCACCTACGAGCAGTACTTC. Its protein is CASSQGLAATYEQYF.